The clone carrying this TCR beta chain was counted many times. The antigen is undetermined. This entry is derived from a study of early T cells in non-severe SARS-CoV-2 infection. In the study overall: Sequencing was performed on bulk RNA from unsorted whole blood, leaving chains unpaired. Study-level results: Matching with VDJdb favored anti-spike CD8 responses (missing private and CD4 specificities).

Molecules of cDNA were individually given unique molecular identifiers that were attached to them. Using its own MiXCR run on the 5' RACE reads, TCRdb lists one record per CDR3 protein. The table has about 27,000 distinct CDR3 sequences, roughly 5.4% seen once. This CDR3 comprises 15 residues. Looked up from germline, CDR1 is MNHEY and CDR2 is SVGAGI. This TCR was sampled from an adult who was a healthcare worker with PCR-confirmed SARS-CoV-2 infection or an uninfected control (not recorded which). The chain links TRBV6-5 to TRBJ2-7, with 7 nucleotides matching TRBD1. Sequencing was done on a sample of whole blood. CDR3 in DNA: TGTTCGACCCGGGACAGCGGCGGTCGAACCTACGAGCAGTACTTC. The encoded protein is CSTRDSGGRTYEQYF.